These 21 T cell receptor beta chains originate from one sample sequenced in a study of T cells in Graves' hyperthyroidism and ophthalmopathy. TCR beta CDR3 region amplification was performed from RNA transcripts. HTBI primers were the set used in a first-round RT-PCR of the TCR CDR3. From the multiplex PCR reads, TCRdb called clonotypes with MiXCR, one entry per CDR3 protein. The sample has hundreds of thousands of distinct CDR3 sequences, 12% to 15% seen once. Sequencing was performed on blood. Receptor source: a woman younger than 30 with Graves' hyperthyroidism.

This clonotype appeared many times. The genes are TRBV28 and TRBJ2-5; 8 bases are shared with TRBD1. This CDR3 region has 16 residues. The ends lost 2 bases at V and 0 bases at J; junction bases unmatched: 5. Per the germline V gene, CDR1 is MDHEN and CDR2 is SYDVKM. CDR3 amino acids: CASSLGGTGDQETQYF. In DNA form, the CDR3 reads TGTGCCAGCAGTTTAGGGGGGACAGGCGACCAAGAGACCCAGTACTTC.

The table lists this clonotype with many counts. The J gene is TRBJ2-7, the V gene TRBV30; D not certain. The V end lost 1 base, the J end lost 1 base, and 2 bases lay between the germline ends. Germline loops: CDR1 GTSNPN, CDR2 SVGIG (reference sequence). This CDR3 has 11 residues. For the CDR3, the DNA is TGTGCCTGGAGTGATTCCTACGAGCAGTACTTC. It translates to CAWSDSYEQYF.

The V and J genes are TRBV7-9 and TRBJ2-7, with D possibly matching TRBD1 (5 bases). CDR3 size: 15 residues. The germline V gene has CDR1 SEHNR and CDR2 FQNEAQ (reference sequence). Trimming removed 1 base at V and 3 bases at J, with 13 bases between. The CDR3 here is CASSLDRFQGYEQYF. CDR3 DNA sequence: TGTGCCAGCAGCTTAGATCGGTTTCAGGGCTACGAGCAGTACTTC.

The chain couples TRBV10-1 to TRBJ2-7; D uncertain. V was cut by 8 bases and J by 1 base, with 9 bases left in between. The germline gives CDR1 WNHNN, CDR2 SYGVQD (reference sequence). This CDR3 region has 12 residues. In DNA, the CDR3 is TGCGCCAGCGGAGACGGGTCCTACGAGCAGTACTTC. Translating it yields CASGDGSYEQYF.

The chain uses TRBV5-6 and TRBJ2-7; either TRBD1 or TRBD2 may fit D (5 bases each). Between the trimmed V and J ends, which lost 2 bases and 0 bases, there was a span of 12 bases. From germline, CDR1 is SGHDT and CDR2 YYEEEE. The CDR3 is 15 amino acids. The DNA for the CDR3 is TGTGCCAGCAGCTTCCGGGGCACATTCTCCTACGAGCAGTACTTC. This encodes CASSFRGTFSYEQYF.

In its sample, this clonotype was seen many times. The genes are TRBV5-8 and TRBJ2-1; TRBD1 is a possible D gene (5 bases). V lost 0 bases and J 6 bases, leaving 10 bases between the germline ends. The CDR3 sequence is 14 residues long. Germline CDR1 reads SGHTS; CDR2 reads YDEGEE. The CDR3 bases are TGTGCCAGCAGCTTGGAACAGGTCTTCAATGAGCAGTTCTTC. Its translation: CASSLEQVFNEQFF.

This clonotype came up many times. The chain joins TRBV28 to TRBJ1-1, with TRBD1 identical over 7 bases. V shed 6 bases and J 9 bases; nucleotides not matched to a gene: 10. Germline values: CDR1 MDHEN, CDR2 SYDVKM. The CDR3 contains 13 residues. The DNA for the CDR3 is TGTGCCAGCAGCAACTATGGACAGGCCCAAGCTTTCTTT. It yields the protein CASSNYGQAQAFF.

This clonotype occurred many times. The chain carries TRBV12-3 or TRBV12-4 and TRBJ2-7; 7 nucleotides line up with TRBD1. CDR3 length: 14 amino acids. Unmatched junction bases numbered 7, after V lost 5 bases and J lost 3 bases. The CDR3, as DNA: TGTGCCAGCAGTCGTGAGGGACAGTTCTACGAGCAGTACTTC. Amino acid sequence: CASSREGQFYEQYF.

This clonotype turned up a few times. The chain is built from TRBV7-3 and TRBJ2-2, with TRBD1 as a possible D gene (6 bases). The CDR3 totals 15 residues. The V end lost 4 bases, the J end lost 7 bases, and 16 bases lay between the germline ends. Germline loops: CDR1 SGHTA, CDR2 FQGTGA. The CDR3: CASSSSRDTLGELFF. The CDR3 region has the DNA TGTGCCAGCAGCTCCTCCCGGGACACCCTCGGGGAGCTGTTTTTT.

The chain recombines TRBV7-8 with TRBJ2-1, with D possibly matching TRBD1 (5 bases). This CDR3 spans 15 amino acids. The germline V gene encodes CDR1 SGHVS and CDR2 FQNEAQ. The V gene lost 4 bases and the J gene lost 4 bases, with 14 bases spanning the gap. CDR3 loop: CASSSRSGPYNEQFF. The DNA for the CDR3 is TGTGCCAGCAGCTCCCGTTCAGGGCCATACAATGAGCAGTTCTTC.

This clonotype turned up a few times. V and J are TRBV5-6 and TRBJ1-2; D is perhaps TRBD1 (5 bases). Trimming shortened V by 2 bases and J by 2 bases, and 13 bases separated the two germline ends. The CDR3 length is 15 residues. Germline values: CDR1 SGHDT, CDR2 YYEEEE. CDR3 coding DNA: TGTGCCAGCAGCTTAGATCCCGGGACGAACTATGGCTACACCTTC. As protein: CASSLDPGTNYGYTF.

This clonotype was observed a few times. V usage is TRBV10-3 and J usage is TRBJ2-7; 9 bases are a match to TRBD2. The CDR3 is 16 amino acids. Germline CDR1 ENHRY, CDR2 SYGVKD. Germline trimming cut 3 bases from V and 1 base from J; bases unmatched to any gene: 7. The CDR3 loop reads CAISDLLAGVSYEQYF. DNA of the CDR3: TGTGCCATCAGTGACCTATTAGCGGGAGTTTCCTACGAGCAGTACTTC.

This clonotype occurred a few times. V gene TRBV7-9 combines with J gene TRBJ2-1; 8 nucleotides agree with TRBD2. The CDR3 length is 17 residues. Germline CDR1 SEHNR, CDR2 FQNEAQ (reference sequence). Trimming removed 5 bases from V and 0 bases from J; junction bases left unmatched: 9. CDR3 coding DNA: TGTGCCAGCAGCCTGGACCCTACTAGCGGCTCCTACAATGAGCAGTTCTTC. Translating it yields CASSLDPTSGSYNEQFF.

V is TRBV30 and J is TRBJ2-1, with TRBD2 identical over 12 bases. From germline, CDR1 is GTSNPN and CDR2 SVGIG (reference sequence). The CDR3 runs 15 residues. V shed 3 bases and J 4 bases; nucleotides not matched to a gene: 4. The CDR3 is CAWSTSGRKYNEQFF. In DNA form, the CDR3 reads TGTGCCTGGAGCACTAGCGGGAGGAAATACAATGAGCAGTTCTTC.

This chain connects TRBV28 to TRBJ2-7, with D perhaps TRBD1 (7 bases). V was clipped by 6 bases and J by 1 base, with 16 bases between them. The germline V gene encodes CDR1 MDHEN and CDR2 SYDVKM. The CDR3 is 15 amino acids. In DNA form, the CDR3 reads TGTGCCAGCAGGGAGGGGGCGATGGTTTCCTACGAGCAGTACTTC. Its translation: CASREGAMVSYEQYF.

In regard to this clonotype: A much bigger clone sits one base away, suggesting this may be a read error. J is TRBJ2-1 and V is TRBV11-3; 10 nucleotides match TRBD2. This CDR3 is 15 amino acids long. V shed 8 bases and J 0 bases; nucleotides not matched to a gene: 4. CDR1 SGHNT and CDR2 YENEEA come from the germline V gene. CDR3 region: CASGLADLSYNEQFF. The CDR3 nucleotides read TGTGCCAGCGGACTAGCGGACCTCTCCTACAATGAGCAGTTCTTC.

In this sample, this clonotype turned up a few times. The chain couples TRBV19 to TRBJ1-2; 8 bases map to TRBD1. The germline CDR1 and CDR2 sequences are LNHDA and SQIVND (reference sequence). Trimming at V came to 6 bases and at J to 4 bases, leaving 10 bases not matched to a gene. CDR3 length equals 15 residues. This chain's CDR3 is CASRADRGSGYGYTF. Written as DNA, the CDR3 is TGTGCCAGTAGGGCCGACAGGGGTTCAGGCTATGGCTACACCTTC.

The chain recombines TRBV18 with TRBJ1-2; TRBD1 matches at 7 bases. V shed 3 bases, J shed 6 bases, and the junction held 4 bases outside the gene matches. The CDR3 covers 13 residues. Germline V gene data show CDR1 as KGHSH and CDR2 as LQKENI. The CDR3 sequence: CASSPSQGDGYTF. In nucleotides, the CDR3 is TGTGCCAGCTCACCCTCCCAGGGGGATGGCTACACCTTC. Drawing the rest from reference TRBV18 and TRBJ1-2, the complete variable domain is NAGVMQNPRHLVRRRGQEARLRCSPMKGHSHVYWYRQLPEEGLKFMVYLQKENIIDESGMPKERFSAEFPKEGPSILRIQQVVRGDSAAYFCASSPSQGDGYTFGSGTRLTVV.

This clonotype was recorded a few times. CDR3: CASSRVAGETQYF. Here the CDR3 DNA reads TGTGCCAGCAGTCGAGTGGCCGGCGAGACCCAGTACTTC. The chain employs TRBV7-3 and TRBJ2-5; D is uncertain. This CDR3 spans 13 amino acids. Trimming pared 6 bases from V and 5 bases from J, leaving 13 bases between. Germline V gene data show CDR1 as SGHTA and CDR2 as FQGTGA.

This clonotype was observed many times. The chain recombines TRBV6-1 with TRBJ2-3; TRBD2 matches 14 bases. CDR1 is MNHNS, CDR2 SASEGT, per germline. This CDR3 comprises 19 residues. J gave up 4 bases and V 7 bases, and 16 bases lay outside the gene matches. CDR3 in amino acids: CASTKRGTSGGSRSDTQYF. In DNA, the CDR3 is TGTGCCAGCACCAAACGGGGGACTAGCGGGGGCTCAAGGTCAGATACGCAGTATTTT.

This clonotype occurred a few times. This rearrangement joins TRBV30 to TRBJ2-1, with D possibly being TRBD1 or TRBD2 (5 bases each). Germline V CDR1 and CDR2: GTSNPN, SVGIG (reference sequence). V shed 3 bases and J shed 2 bases, with 20 bases lying between them. The CDR3 is 17 amino acids. The CDR3 spells CAWSVLSGLGPYNEQFF. DNA for the CDR3: TGTGCCTGGAGCGTACTCAGCGGCCTGGGGCCCTACAATGAGCAGTTCTTC.